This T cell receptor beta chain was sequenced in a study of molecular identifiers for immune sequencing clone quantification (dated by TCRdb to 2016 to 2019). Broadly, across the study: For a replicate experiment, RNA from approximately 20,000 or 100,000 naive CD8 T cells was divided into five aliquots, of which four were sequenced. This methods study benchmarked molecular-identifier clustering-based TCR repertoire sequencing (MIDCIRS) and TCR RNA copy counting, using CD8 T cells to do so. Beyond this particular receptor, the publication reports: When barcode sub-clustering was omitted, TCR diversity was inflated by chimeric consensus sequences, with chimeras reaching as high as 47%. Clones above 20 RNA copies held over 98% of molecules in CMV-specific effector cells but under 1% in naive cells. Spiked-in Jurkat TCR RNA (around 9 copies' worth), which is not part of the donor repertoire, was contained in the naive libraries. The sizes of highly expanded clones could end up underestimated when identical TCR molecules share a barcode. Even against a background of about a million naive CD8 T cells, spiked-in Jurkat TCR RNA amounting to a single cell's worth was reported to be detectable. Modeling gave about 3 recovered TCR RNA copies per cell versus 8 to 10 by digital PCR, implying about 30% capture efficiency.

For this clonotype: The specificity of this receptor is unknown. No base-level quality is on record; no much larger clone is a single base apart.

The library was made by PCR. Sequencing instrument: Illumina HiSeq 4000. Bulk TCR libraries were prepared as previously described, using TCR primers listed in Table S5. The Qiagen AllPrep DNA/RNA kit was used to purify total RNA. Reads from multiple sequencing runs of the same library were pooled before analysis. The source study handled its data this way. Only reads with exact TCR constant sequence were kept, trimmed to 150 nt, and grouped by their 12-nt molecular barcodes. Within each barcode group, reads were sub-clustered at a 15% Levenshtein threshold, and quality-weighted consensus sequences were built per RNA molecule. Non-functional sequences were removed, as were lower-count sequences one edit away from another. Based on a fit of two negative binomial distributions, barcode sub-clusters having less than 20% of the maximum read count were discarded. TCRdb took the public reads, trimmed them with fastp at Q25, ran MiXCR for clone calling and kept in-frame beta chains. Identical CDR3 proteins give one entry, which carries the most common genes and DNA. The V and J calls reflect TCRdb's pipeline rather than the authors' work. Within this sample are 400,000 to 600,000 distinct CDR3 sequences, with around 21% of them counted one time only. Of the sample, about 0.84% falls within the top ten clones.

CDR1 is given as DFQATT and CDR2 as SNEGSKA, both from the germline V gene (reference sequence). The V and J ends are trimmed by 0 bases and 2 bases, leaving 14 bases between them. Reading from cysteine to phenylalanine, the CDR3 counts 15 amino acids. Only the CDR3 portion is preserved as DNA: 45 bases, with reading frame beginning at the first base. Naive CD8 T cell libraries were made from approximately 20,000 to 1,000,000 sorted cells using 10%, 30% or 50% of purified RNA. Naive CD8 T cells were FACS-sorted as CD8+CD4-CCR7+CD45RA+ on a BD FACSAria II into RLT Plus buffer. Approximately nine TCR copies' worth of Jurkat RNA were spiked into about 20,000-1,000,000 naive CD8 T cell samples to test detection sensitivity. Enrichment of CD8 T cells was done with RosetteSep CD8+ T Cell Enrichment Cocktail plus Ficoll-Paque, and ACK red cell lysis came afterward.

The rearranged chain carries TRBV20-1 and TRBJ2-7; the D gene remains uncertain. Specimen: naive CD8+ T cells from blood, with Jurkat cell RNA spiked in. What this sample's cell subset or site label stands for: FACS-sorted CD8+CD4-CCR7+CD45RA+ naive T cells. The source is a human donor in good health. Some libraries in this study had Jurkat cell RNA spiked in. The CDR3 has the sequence CSARDAIGFPYEQYF. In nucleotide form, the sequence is TGCAGTGCTAGAGATGCAATCGGCTTCCCCTACGAGCAGTACTTC.